What follows are 20 T cell receptor beta chains derived from one specimen sequenced in a study of identical twins. TCRdb used MiXCR to reprocess the 5' RACE reads, holding one entry per CDR3 protein. The sample lists fewer than 900,000 distinct CDR3 sequences, roughly 20% occurring once. This sample was also put to use in a study of T cells expressing NK-cell markers.

Sequencing was performed on PBMCs. The receptor source for this set is a woman younger than 35 in good health.

The gene calls are TRBV29-1 and TRBJ2-4; 10 bases agree with TRBD1. Losses at the gene ends were 7 bases for V and 3 bases for J; bases not matched to a gene: 6. This CDR3 spans 14 amino acids. Germline CDR1 is SQVTM and CDR2 is ANQGSEA. CDR3 protein: CSAKGQGVKNIQYF. CDR3 nucleotide sequence: TGCAGCGCTAAAGGACAGGGGGTCAAAAACATTCAGTACTTC.

This chain joins TRBV3-1 and TRBJ2-1; 7 bases agree with TRBD2. The CDR3 sequence is 17 residues long. Per the germline V gene, CDR1 is LGHDT and CDR2 is YNNKEL (reference sequence). Germline trimming cut 5 bases from V and 5 bases from J; bases unmatched to any gene: 15. The CDR3 loop is CASSLHGGSIMNNEQFF. DNA of the CDR3: TGTGCCAGCAGCTTACACGGGGGGAGTATTATGAACAATGAGCAGTTCTTC.

This clonotype was seen more than once but under ten times. The V call is TRBV12-3 or TRBV12-4, the J call TRBJ1-1; D might be TRBD1 (5 bases). This CDR3 region has 14 residues. With 3 bases removed from V and 0 bases from J, the gap between germline ends came to 8 bases. The CDR3 protein is CASSFGHMNTEAFF. For the CDR3, the DNA is TGTGCCAGCAGTTTCGGACACATGAACACTGAAGCTTTCTTT.

The table lists this clonotype with many counts. This chain links TRBV7-9 with TRBJ2-7, with TRBD1 matching 8 bases. Per the germline V gene, CDR1 is SEHNR and CDR2 is FQNEAQ (reference sequence). CDR3 length: 14 amino acids. Trimming at V came to 2 bases and at J to 3 bases, leaving 3 bases not matched to a gene. The CDR3 loop reads CASSLLGTGYEQYF. CDR3 sequence (DNA): TGTGCCAGCAGCTTACTCGGGACAGGCTACGAGCAGTACTTC.

CDR3 nucleotides: TGTGCCAGCAGTTCCCGCCGGGTTTGGGATCAGCCCCAGCATTTT. Amino acid sequence: CASSSRRVWDQPQHF. This chain joins TRBV12-3 or TRBV12-4 and TRBJ1-5, with D unclear. Trimming stripped 4 bases from V and 5 bases from J, with 15 bases between. This CDR3 comprises 15 residues.

The V and J genes are TRBV10-1 and TRBJ2-3, with 12 bases identical to TRBD2. Germline-derived CDR1 and CDR2 are WNHNN and SYGVQD (reference sequence). The CDR3 runs to 13 residues. V dropped 4 bases and J dropped 10; count of bases not matched to a gene: 3. CDR3 sequence (DNA): TGCGCCAGCAGTGGGCTAGCGGGGGGGGCGCAGTATTTT. Protein: CASSGLAGGAQYF.

This clonotype was picked up many times. This chain links TRBV10-3 with TRBJ1-1; the D gene is possibly TRBD1 (5 bases). The CDR3 length is 14 residues. Trimming pared 5 bases from V and 0 bases from J, leaving 10 bases between. Germline V gene data show CDR1 as ENHRY and CDR2 as SYGVKD. The CDR3 sequence is CAISTDTLNTEAFF. The CDR3 DNA reads TGTGCCATCAGTACGGACACCTTGAACACTGAAGCTTTCTTT.

There are many counts of this clonotype. V usage is TRBV29-1 and J usage is TRBJ2-1; 11 bases align to TRBD2. This CDR3 spans 15 amino acids. The trim removed 0 bases at V and 8 bases at J, leaving 6 bases unmatched. From germline, CDR1 is SQVTM and CDR2 ANQGSEA. CDR3 region: CSVEDFGTSGHEQFF. DNA of the CDR3: TGCAGCGTTGAAGATTTCGGGACTAGCGGCCATGAGCAGTTCTTC.

The V call is TRBV29-1, the J call TRBJ2-1; TRBD2 aligns across 11 bases. Germline CDR1 reads SQVTM; CDR2 reads ANQGSEA. This CDR3 has 14 amino acids. The J segment lost 10 bases and the V segment lost 6 bases, leaving 11 bases of the junction unmatched. The CDR3 nucleotides read TGCAGCGTCCTGACTAGCGGGGCTTCAGAAGAGCAGTTCTTC. This sequence encodes CSVLTSGASEEQFF.

The chain joins TRBV18 to TRBJ2-7; either TRBD1 or TRBD2 may supply D (6 bases each). Germline CDR1 KGHSH, CDR2 LQKENI. With 2 bases removed from V and 3 bases from J, the gap between germline ends came to 11 bases. The CDR3 length is 14 residues. The CDR3 reads CASSPWGDNYEQYF. The CDR3 coding sequence is TGTGCCAGCTCACCATGGGGGGACAACTACGAGCAGTACTTC.

This clonotype has just a few counts. The chain couples TRBV6-4 to TRBJ1-1, with 8 bases identical to TRBD1. CDR3 length: 15 amino acids. V shed 0 bases, J shed 0 bases, and the junction held 0 bases outside the gene matches. Germline V gene data show CDR1 as MRHNA and CDR2 as SNTAGT. CDR3 nucleotide sequence: TGTGCCAGCAGTGACTCGGACAGGGTGAACACTGAAGCTTTCTTT. Its translation is CASSDSDRVNTEAFF.

The sample holds a few counts of this clonotype. This chain connects TRBV12-3 or TRBV12-4 to TRBJ2-4, with D possibly matching TRBD2 (7 bases). V was cut by 3 bases and J by 15 bases, with 15 bases left in between. CDR3 length: 12 amino acids. CDR3 loop: CASSLIGGRGYF. CDR3 coding DNA: TGTGCCAGCAGTTTGATCGGGGGGCGGGGGTACTTC.

V is TRBV7-9 and J is TRBJ2-3; D may be TRBD1 or TRBD2 (5 bases each). Trimming took off 5 bases at V and 2 bases at J, with 17 bases between the two ends. Per germline, CDR1 SEHNR and CDR2 FQNEAQ (reference sequence). The length of the CDR3 is 16 residues. The DNA of the CDR3 is TGTGCCAGCAGCCCCCGTGTTTGGGGGACCACAGATACGCAGTATTTT. Its protein product is CASSPRVWGTTDTQYF.

This clonotype was observed a handful of times. The V gene is TRBV12-3 or TRBV12-4, the J gene TRBJ2-1, with TRBD2 as a possible D gene (5 bases). V was pared by 6 bases and J by 0 bases, with 12 bases between. The CDR3 covers 15 residues. The CDR3 coding sequence is TGTGCCAGCAGCCTCCCTGGAGGCTCCTACAATGAGCAGTTCTTC. Amino acids: CASSLPGGSYNEQFF.

The table lists this clonotype with a few counts. The J gene is TRBJ1-6, the V gene TRBV10-2, with 9 nucleotides matching TRBD1. This CDR3 spans 16 amino acids. V lost 6 bases to trimming and J lost 7 bases; unmatched junction nucleotides: 10. CDR1 and CDR2 from the germline V gene are WSHSY and SAAADI. As DNA, the CDR3 is TGCGCCAGCAGAACAGCGGGACAGGGCTACAATTCACCCCTCCACTTT. This sequence encodes CASRTAGQGYNSPLHF.

This clonotype was seen at least ten times. The chain is built from TRBV11-2 and TRBJ1-2; TRBD1 might be the D (5 bases). With 7 bases removed from V and 6 bases from J, the gap between germline ends came to 15 bases. CDR1 and CDR2 from the germline V gene are SGHAT and FQNNGV. The CDR3 extends over 13 amino acids. DNA of the CDR3: TGTGCCAGCAAACCAACAGGTCCGCATGGCTACACCTTC. Protein product: CASKPTGPHGYTF.

This clonotype was counted at least ten times. V and J are TRBV12-3 or TRBV12-4 and TRBJ2-3, with a weak D call TRBD1 (6 bases). This CDR3 has 16 residues. V was cut by 4 bases and J by 0 bases, with 14 bases left in between. The CDR3 nucleotides read TGTGCCAGCAGTTCCTTGGGACAATCTAGCACAGATACGCAGTATTTT. Amino acids: CASSSLGQSSTDTQYF.

This clonotype was seen only once. This chain links TRBV11-2 with TRBJ2-1, with 11 nucleotides matching TRBD2. V shed 6 bases, J shed 4 bases, and the junction held 5 bases outside the gene matches. There are 15 residues in the CDR3. Germline V gene sequence: CDR1 SGHAT, CDR2 FQNNGV. The CDR3 is CASRIAGGRYNEQFF. In DNA, the CDR3 is TGTGCCAGCAGGATAGCGGGGGGGCGATACAATGAGCAGTTCTTC.

In its sample, this clonotype was seen a few times. CDR3 sequence: CASSRSSGTDTQYF. For the CDR3, the DNA is TGTGCCAGCAGCCGCTCATCTGGCACAGATACGCAGTATTTT. The gene calls are TRBV3-1 and TRBJ2-3, with D hard to call. V was cut by 4 bases and J by 1 base, with 9 bases left in between. CDR1 is LGHDT and CDR2 is YNNKEL in the germline V gene (reference sequence). The CDR3 spans 14 residues.

This chain connects TRBV19 to TRBJ2-1; 11 bases agree with TRBD2. V was pared by 3 bases and J by 10 bases, with 5 bases of the junction left unmatched. The CDR3 has 14 residues. Per germline, CDR1 LNHDA and CDR2 SQIVND (reference sequence). This CDR3 is CASSMLLAGGEQFF. The CDR3 nucleotides read TGTGCCAGTAGTATGTTATTAGCGGGAGGGGAGCAGTTCTTC.